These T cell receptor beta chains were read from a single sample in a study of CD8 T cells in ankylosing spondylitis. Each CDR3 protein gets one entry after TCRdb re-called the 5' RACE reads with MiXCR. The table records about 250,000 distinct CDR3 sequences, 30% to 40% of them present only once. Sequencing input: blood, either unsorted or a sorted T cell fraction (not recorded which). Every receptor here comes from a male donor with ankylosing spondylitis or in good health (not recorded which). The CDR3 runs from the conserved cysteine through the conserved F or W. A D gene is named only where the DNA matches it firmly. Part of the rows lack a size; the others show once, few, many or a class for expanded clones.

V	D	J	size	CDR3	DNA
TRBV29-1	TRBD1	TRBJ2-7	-	CSVEDGNRGSYEQYF	TGCAGCGTTGAAGACGGGAACAGGGGGTCCTACGAGCAGTACTTC
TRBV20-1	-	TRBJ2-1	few	CSASRGPYNEQFF	TGCAGTGCTAGCCGGGGTCCTTACAATGAGCAGTTCTTC
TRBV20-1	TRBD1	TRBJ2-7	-	CSASTQVPGGIYEQYF	TGCAGTGCCTCTACTCAGGTACCAGGGGGTATTTACGAGCAGTACTTC
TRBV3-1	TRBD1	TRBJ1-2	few	CASSLRTGGGYGYTF	TGTGCCAGCAGCTTGCGGACAGGGGGTGGCTATGGCTACACCTTC
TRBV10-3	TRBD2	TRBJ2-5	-	CAISEAGGRETQYF	TGTGCCATCAGTGAGGCGGGGGGGCGCGAGACCCAGTACTTC
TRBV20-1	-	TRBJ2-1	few	CSARVIGGRYNEQFF	TGCAGTGCTAGAGTAATCGGGGGCCGATACAATGAGCAGTTCTTC
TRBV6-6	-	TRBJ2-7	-	CASTRDNYEQYF	TGTGCCAGCACGCGGGACAACTACGAGCAGTACTTC
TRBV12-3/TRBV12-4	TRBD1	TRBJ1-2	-	CASTAGTGNYGYTF	TGTGCCAGCACCGCCGGGACAGGGAACTATGGCTACACCTTC
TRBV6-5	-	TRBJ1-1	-	CASSYRGIRNTEAFF	TGTGCCAGCAGTTACCGCGGGATTCGGAACACTGAAGCTTTCTTT
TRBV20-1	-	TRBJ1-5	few	CSAWDSNQPQHF	TGCAGTGCTTGGGATAGCAATCAGCCCCAGCATTTT
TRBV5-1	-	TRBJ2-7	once	CASGRREGYEQYF	TGCGCCAGCGGCCGAAGAGAAGGCTACGAGCAGTACTTC
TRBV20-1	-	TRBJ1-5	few	CSARDGSGGQPQHF	TGCAGTGCTAGAGACGGCAGCGGGGGTCAGCCCCAGCATTTT